These 18 T cell receptor beta chains were sequenced from one sample in a study of monozygotic twins with inflammatory bowel disease. TCRdb reanalyzed the 5' RACE reads and collapses them to one entry per CDR3 protein, without DNA. The listing contains fewer than 550,000 distinct CDR3 sequences. Sequenced: blood. The receptor set was obtained from a human donor with ulcerative colitis or Crohn's disease, or a healthy co-twin of an affected twin (not recorded which).

The chain joins TRBV5-1 to TRBJ2-1; TCRdb's D call, TRBD1, is unchecked because there is no DNA. Germline CDR1 and CDR2: SGHRS and YFSETQ. The CDR3 covers 16 residues. The CDR3 loop reads CASSPSGGWGHNEQFF.

The J gene is TRBJ1-3, the V gene TRBV9; TCRdb reports TRBD1, a call that lacks DNA to check it against. CDR3 length: 15 residues. CDR1 is SGDLS and CDR2 is YYNGEE in the germline V gene. Here the CDR3 reads CASSPQGNSGNTIYF.

V and J are TRBV6-2 or TRBV6-3 and TRBJ2-3; TCRdb indicates TRBD2, and absent DNA this call remains unverified. CDR3 size: 15 residues. Germline CDR1 reads MNHEY; CDR2 reads SVGEGT. This chain's CDR3 is CASRPPAASVGTQYF.

The V call is TRBV18, the J call TRBJ1-3; the TRBD1 assignment by TCRdb is unverifiable without DNA. Germline CDR1 and CDR2: KGHSH and LQKENI. The CDR3 consists of 17 residues. The CDR3 is CASSPPARGPSGNTIYF. The full variable domain, rest sourced from reference TRBV18 and TRBJ1-3, is NAGVMQNPRHLVRRRGQEARLRCSPMKGHSHVYWYRQLPEEGLKFMVYLQKENIIDESGMPKERFSAEFPKEGPSILRIQQVVRGDSAAYFCASSPPARGPSGNTIYFGEGSWLTVV.

This chain uses TRBV10-3 with TRBJ2-6; TCRdb lists TRBD1, though no DNA is available to test this call. CDR1 and CDR2 from the germline V gene are ENHRY and SYGVKD. This CDR3 has 20 amino acids. The CDR3 loop is CAISESEMRGGTSGANVLTF.

J is TRBJ2-3 and V is TRBV5-1. The CDR3 is 12 amino acids. CDR1 is SGHRS and CDR2 is YFSETQ in the germline V gene. CDR3 protein: CASSHLEDTQYF.

CDR3 protein: CASSIGRATEAFF. V and J are TRBV19 and TRBJ1-1. The germline V gene has CDR1 LNHDA and CDR2 SQIVND (reference sequence). CDR3 length: 13 amino acids.

V usage is TRBV7-8 and J usage is TRBJ1-1. The germline V gene has CDR1 SGHVS and CDR2 FQNEAQ. The length of the CDR3 is 15 residues. The CDR3 loop is CASSADTFRPTEAFF. The complete variable domain, with remaining parts taken from reference TRBV7-8 and TRBJ1-1, reads GAGVSQSPRYKVAKRGQDVALRCDPISGHVSLFWYQQALGQGPEFLTYFQNEAQLDKSGLPSDRFFAERPEGSVSTLKIQRTQQEDSAVYLCASSADTFRPTEAFFGQGTRLTVV.

This chain connects TRBV30 to TRBJ1-4; TCRdb's D call of TRBD1 is untestable without DNA. The CDR3 contains 13 residues. Germline V gene sequence: CDR1 GTSNPN, CDR2 SVGIG (reference sequence). CDR3: CAWSKGANEKLFF.

J is TRBJ2-5 and V is TRBV7-2; with no DNA, the TCRdb D assignment of TRBD2 cannot be verified. This CDR3 spans 17 amino acids. CDR1 is SGHTA and CDR2 is FQGNSA in the germline V gene. CDR3 loop: CASSLGTSGLGVETQYF.

V gene TRBV28 combines with J gene TRBJ2-7; the D gene TCRdb calls, TRBD2, cannot be checked with no DNA. The CDR3 length is 15 residues. CDR1 and CDR2 (germline): MDHEN, SYDVKM. CDR3: CASSFFRTSSYEQYF.

The rearrangement joins TRBV6-1 to TRBJ1-2; TCRdb reports TRBD1, a call that lacks DNA to check it against. The germline gives CDR1 MNHNS, CDR2 SASEGT. The CDR3 loop spans 12 amino acids. The CDR3 loop is CASVTGNYGYTF.

The genes are TRBV7-9 and TRBJ2-5; the D gene TCRdb calls, TRBD2, cannot be checked with no DNA. CDR3 size: 17 residues. The germline CDR1 and CDR2 sequences are SEHNR and FQNEAQ (reference sequence). CDR3 protein: CASSPLSVAAWGETQYF.

This chain connects TRBV20-1 to TRBJ1-4; TCRdb lists TRBD1, though no DNA is available to test this call. Germline V gene sequence: CDR1 DFQATT, CDR2 SNEGSKA (reference sequence). CDR3 length: 15 residues. The CDR3 region is CSAPRQAGINEKLFF.

The chain couples TRBV3-1 to TRBJ1-1; the TCRdb call, TRBD1, lacks DNA for checking. The CDR3 has 14 residues. The germline gives CDR1 LGHDT, CDR2 YNNKEL (reference sequence). The CDR3 reads CASSQASGGPEAFF.

The rearrangement links TRBV7-2 to TRBJ1-1; absent DNA, TCRdb's TRBD1 call cannot be checked. This CDR3 has 15 residues. Germline CDR1 reads SGHTA; CDR2 reads FQGNSA. The CDR3 spells CASSLFRGMNTEAFF.

This chain links TRBV14 with TRBJ2-7; the TCRdb D gene call, TRBD2, has no DNA to confirm it. The germline V gene has CDR1 SGHDN and CDR2 FVKESK. The CDR3 length is 14 residues. The chain's CDR3 is CASSLGRTGYEQYF.

The gene calls are TRBV12-3 or TRBV12-4 and TRBJ2-7; there is no DNA to check the TCRdb D call of TRBD1. The CDR3 spans 13 residues. The CDR3 is CATGTGMFYEQYF.